The next 32 T cell receptor beta chains were all read from a single sample in a study of blood T cell repertoires in COVID-19. The repertoire was sequenced with immunoSEQ multiplex PCR; TCRdb's copy has only in-frame clones and lacks some. Here the sample spans about 120,000 clones, roughly three quarters being singletons. Sequenced sample: peripheral blood. The receptors derive from a human donor in a cohort sampled during active COVID-19.

The chain couples TRBV11-3 to TRBJ1-6; 7 bases align to TRBD1. V shed 5 bases and J 2 bases; nucleotides not matched to a gene: 3. There are 15 residues in the CDR3. Per the germline V gene, CDR1 is SGHNT and CDR2 is YENEEA. As DNA, the CDR3 is TGTGCCAGCAGCCCCGGGACAGCCTATAATTCACCCCTCCACTTT. It encodes CASSPGTAYNSPLHF.

The chain employs TRBV30 and TRBJ2-7; D perhaps matches TRBD2 (5 bases). Germline CDR1 and CDR2: GTSNPN and SVGIG (reference sequence). Trimming took off 5 bases at V and 4 bases at J, with 21 bases between the two ends. The CDR3 spans 15 residues. In DNA form, the CDR3 reads TGTGCCTGGTCCCGAGCGGCTAGTAGGAGTTACGAGCAGTACTTC. It codes for CAWSRAASRSYEQYF.

The chain recombines TRBV11-3 with TRBJ2-1; D unclear. The CDR3 is 13 residues long. Germline V lookup: CDR1 SGHNT, CDR2 YENEEA. Trimming shortened V by 3 bases and J by 7 bases, and 10 bases separated the two germline ends. The CDR3 nucleotides are TGTGCCAGCAGCTTCTTTAGAGATAATGAGCAGTTCTTC. Protein sequence: CASSFFRDNEQFF. The full variable domain, rest sourced from reference TRBV11-3 and TRBJ2-1, is EAGVVQSPRYKIIEKKQPVAFWCNPISGHNTLYWYLQNLGQGPELLIRYENEEAVDDSQLPKDRFSAERLKGVDSTLKIQPAELGDSAVYLCASSFFRDNEQFFGPGTRLTVL.

V gene TRBV6-4 combines with J gene TRBJ2-7; 7 nucleotides agree with TRBD2. The CDR3 has 15 residues. The germline V gene encodes CDR1 MRHNA and CDR2 SNTAGT. The V and J ends lost 3 bases and 0 bases, in that order; junction bases with no gene match: 5. CDR3 in amino acids: CASSESGGGSYEQYF. The CDR3, as DNA: TGTGCCAGCAGTGAGTCGGGGGGTGGCTCCTACGAGCAGTACTTC.

V is TRBV2 and J is TRBJ1-1, with D hard to call. V lost 3 bases, J lost 1 base, and 9 bases lay in between. CDR1 and CDR2 (germline): SNHLY, FYNNEI. This CDR3 has 14 residues. The CDR3 loop reads CASSDAWANTEAFF. The CDR3 DNA is TGTGCCAGCAGTGATGCTTGGGCGAACACTGAAGCTTTCTTT.

The chain recombines TRBV10-1 with TRBJ2-5, with 10 positions matching TRBD1. This CDR3 comprises 15 residues. CDR1 and CDR2 from the germline V gene are WNHNN and SYGVQD (reference sequence). V trimming: 5 bases; J trimming: 1 base; junction bases outside the gene matches: 4. The CDR3 protein is CASSPGTGAQETQYF. CDR3 nucleotide sequence: TGCGCCAGCAGTCCCGGGACAGGGGCCCAAGAGACCCAGTACTTC.

On this clone itself: Other DNA sequences of this sample code for an identical CDR3. The chain employs TRBV12-3 or TRBV12-4 and TRBJ2-7; 7 nucleotides line up with TRBD1. V lost 5 bases, J lost 5 bases, and 3 bases stayed unmatched. CDR3 size: 12 residues. CDR3 bases: TGTGCCAGCAGTCCCACAGGGGACGAGCAGTACTTC. Encoded protein: CASSPTGDEQYF.

The chain is built from TRBV4-1 and TRBJ1-5, with D unclear. CDR3 length equals 15 residues. The germline V gene has CDR1 MGHRA and CDR2 YSYEKL. Trimming stripped 0 bases from V and 5 bases from J, with 11 bases between. The chain's CDR3 is CASSQEYGRHQPQHF. The CDR3 coding sequence is TGCGCCAGCAGCCAAGAATACGGCAGGCATCAGCCCCAGCATTTT.

This rearrangement joins TRBV6-2 or TRBV6-3 to TRBJ1-2; D call uncertain. The CDR3 is 13 residues long. Germline V CDR1 and CDR2: MNHEY, SVGEGT. The V end lost 6 bases, the J end lost 0 bases, and 8 bases lay between the germline ends. CDR3 protein: CASSSVTNYGYTF. The DNA of the CDR3 is TGTGCCAGCAGCTCGGTAACTAACTATGGCTACACCTTC.

The V call is TRBV9, the J call TRBJ1-1; D uncertain. The CDR3 extends over 14 amino acids. Trimming took off 0 bases at V and 5 bases at J, with 11 bases between the two ends. From germline, CDR1 is SGDLS and CDR2 YYNGEE. The CDR3 sequence is CASSVVSRGTEAFF. Here the CDR3 DNA reads TGTGCCAGCAGCGTAGTGTCTAGAGGTACTGAAGCTTTCTTT.

This chain links TRBV7-9 with TRBJ2-7, with 7 positions matching TRBD1. CDR3 length: 15 residues. V shed 0 bases, J shed 5 bases, and the junction held 7 bases outside the gene matches. Germline V gene sequence: CDR1 SEHNR, CDR2 FQNEAQ (reference sequence). The CDR3 loop reads CASSLARRQGDEQYF. The CDR3 nucleotides are TGTGCCAGCAGCTTAGCGCGCCGTCAGGGGGACGAGCAGTACTTC.

This clone has just one count. The gene calls are TRBV6-5 and TRBJ1-2, with D tentatively TRBD1 (6 bases). V was clipped by 10 bases and J by 3 bases, with 18 bases between them. There are 14 residues in the CDR3. Germline CDR1 and CDR2: MNHEY and SVGAGI. CDR3 sequence: CATPLGDKDYGYTF. CDR3 sequence (DNA): TGTGCCACCCCGCTTGGGGACAAGGACTATGGCTACACCTTC.

The chain links TRBV28 to TRBJ2-1; 9 positions agree with TRBD1. CDR3 length: 15 residues. Trimming at V came to 8 bases and at J to 7 bases, leaving 12 bases not matched to a gene. CDR1 and CDR2 from the germline V gene are MDHEN and SYDVKM. CDR3 DNA sequence: TGTGCCAGCCTACCGGGCGGACAGGGGTGGAATGAGCAGTTCTTC. The encoded protein is CASLPGGQGWNEQFF.

V usage is TRBV30 and J usage is TRBJ1-2, with D maybe TRBD1 (6 bases). Trimming removed 0 bases from V and 2 bases from J, with 10 bases in between. The V gene's germline CDR1 is GTSNPN and CDR2 SVGIG (reference sequence). The CDR3 totals 14 residues. Here the CDR3 reads CAWSVGGGNYGYTF. DNA for the CDR3: TGTGCCTGGAGTGTAGGGGGGGGCAACTATGGCTACACCTTC.

The chain carries TRBV7-9 and TRBJ1-1; 7 bases line up with TRBD1. CDR3 length: 16 amino acids. CDR1 is SEHNR, CDR2 FQNEAQ, per germline (reference sequence). Trimming cost V 5 bases and J 5 bases; bases outside gene matches: 14. The CDR3 protein is CASSPKVQGIATEAFF. The CDR3 DNA sequence: TGTGCCAGCAGCCCAAAAGTACAGGGGATCGCGACTGAAGCTTTCTTT.

This rearrangement joins TRBV7-6 to TRBJ2-7, with TRBD2 identical over 11 bases. Germline V gene data show CDR1 as SGHVS and CDR2 as FNYEAQ. V shed 4 bases, J shed 3 bases, and the junction held 2 bases outside the gene matches. The CDR3 spans 14 residues. In nucleotides, the CDR3 is TGTGCCAGCAGCTCCGGGACTAGCGGCTACGAGCAGTACTTC. Translation: CASSSGTSGYEQYF.

The rearrangement joins TRBV5-5 to TRBJ2-7; TRBD1 aligns across 10 bases. This CDR3 region has 16 residues. After removal of 0 bases from V and 3 bases from J, the junction contained 6 bases not matched to a gene. Per germline, CDR1 SGHKS and CDR2 YYEKEE (reference sequence). CDR3 loop: CASSLGPWTGGYEQYF. CDR3 coding DNA: TGTGCCAGCAGCTTGGGGCCCTGGACAGGGGGCTACGAGCAGTACTTC.

The chain uses TRBV5-4 and TRBJ1-2; D unresolved. The ends were cut back, 1 base at V and 4 bases at J, with 5 bases in the middle. This CDR3 contains 12 residues. CDR1 and CDR2 from the germline V gene are SGHNT and YYREEE (reference sequence). The CDR3 DNA follows: TGTGCCAGCAGCTTGTACGGCTATGGCTACACCTTC. The encoded protein is CASSLYGYGYTF.

The chain uses TRBV19 and TRBJ2-6, with D uncertain. CDR3 length: 15 residues. Trimming shortened V by 6 bases and J by 0 bases, and 9 bases separated the two germline ends. Germline V CDR1 and CDR2: LNHDA, SQIVND (reference sequence). Written as DNA, the CDR3 is TGTGCCAGTAGAACACCCAACTCTGGGGCCAACGTCCTGACTTTC. It translates to CASRTPNSGANVLTF.

This chain links TRBV6-2 or TRBV6-3 with TRBJ2-5; 8 bases align to TRBD2. The V gene's germline CDR1 is MNHEY and CDR2 SVGEGT. V lost 5 bases to trimming and J lost 2 bases; unmatched junction nucleotides: 10. CDR3 length equals 16 residues. CDR3 in amino acids: CASSNPPGGEQETQYF. CDR3 DNA: TGTGCCAGCAGTAACCCCCCCGGGGGGGAGCAAGAGACCCAGTACTTC.

The genes are TRBV13 and TRBJ2-1; 7 nucleotides match TRBD2. Per the germline V gene, CDR1 is PRHDT and CDR2 is FYEKMQ (reference sequence). CDR3 size: 14 residues. After removal of 8 bases from V and 9 bases from J, the junction contained 13 bases not matched to a gene. This CDR3 is CASSASGIIAEQFF. DNA of the CDR3: TGTGCCAGCTCGGCTAGCGGAATTATTGCTGAGCAGTTCTTC.

This clone has only one observation. The sample holds other DNA sequences that translate to the same CDR3. The chain carries TRBV5-1 and TRBJ1-1; possible D gene TRBD1, 5 bases. Germline V CDR1 and CDR2: SGHRS, YFSETQ. The germline V and J ends were trimmed by 4 bases and 5 bases, with 9 bases remaining between them. The CDR3 is 12 residues long. The CDR3 spells CASSAGGTEAFF. CDR3 coding DNA: TGCGCCAGCAGCGCCGGGGGGACTGAAGCTTTCTTT.

The chain joins TRBV5-4 to TRBJ2-7, with 7 bases lining up with TRBD1. The CDR3 loop spans 15 amino acids. Germline lookup yields CDR1 SGHNT and CDR2 YYREEE (reference sequence). The trim removed 4 bases at V and 5 bases at J, leaving 12 bases unmatched. CDR3 residues: CASSEQGGPEDEQYF. DNA of the CDR3: TGTGCCAGCAGCGAACAAGGGGGCCCGGAAGACGAGCAGTACTTC.

The chain is built from TRBV5-6 and TRBJ1-5; D is unresolved. The ends were cut back, 0 bases at V and 4 bases at J, with 11 bases in the middle. Germline values: CDR1 SGHDT, CDR2 YYEEEE. The CDR3 covers 15 residues. In DNA form, the CDR3 reads TGTGCCAGCAGCTTGGGGTCTACAGTTAATCAGCCCCAGCATTTT. This gives the protein CASSLGSTVNQPQHF.

This rearrangement joins TRBV12-5 to TRBJ2-7; D gene uncertain. This CDR3 region has 11 residues. Germline V CDR1 and CDR2: LGHNT, FRNRAP. Trimming stripped 5 bases from V and 0 bases from J, with 2 bases between. CDR3 nucleotide sequence: TGTGCTAGTGGTCACTCCTACGAGCAGTACTTC. This encodes CASGHSYEQYF.

The CDR3 reads CSVEVTYEQYF. The CDR3 DNA reads as TGCAGCGTTGAGGTCACTTACGAGCAGTACTTC. The V and J genes are TRBV29-1 and TRBJ2-7; D gene ambiguous. The CDR3 is 11 residues long. Germline lookup yields CDR1 SQVTM and CDR2 ANQGSEA. V was trimmed by 3 bases and J by 4 bases, leaving 7 bases between them.

V gene TRBV11-3 combines with J gene TRBJ2-7; D not certain. The germline V gene has CDR1 SGHNT and CDR2 YENEEA. The CDR3 is made up of 14 amino acids. V lost 0 bases to trimming and J lost 5 bases, with 11 bases between them. DNA of the CDR3: TGTGCCAGCAGCTTAGATACCCGGAGAGACGAGCAGTACTTC. Translation: CASSLDTRRDEQYF. Together with reference TRBV11-3 and TRBJ2-7, the CDR3 gives the full variable domain: EAGVVQSPRYKIIEKKQPVAFWCNPISGHNTLYWYLQNLGQGPELLIRYENEEAVDDSQLPKDRFSAERLKGVDSTLKIQPAELGDSAVYLCASSLDTRRDEQYFGPGTRLTVT.

The rearrangement joins TRBV10-3 to TRBJ1-4; 7 nucleotides match TRBD1. CDR1 is ENHRY and CDR2 is SYGVKD in the germline V gene. The CDR3 spans 14 residues. The V segment lost 10 bases and the J segment 7 bases; nucleotides outside the gene matches: 12. CDR3 bases: TGTGCCACTCGTCTAGGGGGCCTGGGTGAAAAACTGTTTTTT. Protein product: CATRLGGLGEKLFF.

V is TRBV7-9 and J is TRBJ2-1, with a tentative D call TRBD2 (5 bases). There are 16 residues in the CDR3. V gave up 4 bases and J gave up 3 bases, with 16 bases separating them. Germline V lookup: CDR1 SEHNR, CDR2 FQNEAQ (reference sequence). The CDR3 here is CASSSRWARDYNEQFF. CDR3 bases: TGTGCCAGCAGCTCGCGCTGGGCTCGGGACTACAATGAGCAGTTCTTC.

The chain carries TRBV11-2 and TRBJ2-2; 14 bases line up with TRBD2. This CDR3 contains 19 residues. J lost 7 bases, V lost 5 bases, and 15 bases had no gene match. Germline V lookup: CDR1 SGHAT, CDR2 FQNNGV. In nucleotides, the CDR3 is TGTGCCAGCAGCCTCTCACCAGGGACTAGCGGGGGAGTACGCGGGGAGCTGTTTTTT. Protein sequence: CASSLSPGTSGGVRGELFF.

J is TRBJ1-1 and V is TRBV10-3; 9 bases map to TRBD1. Germline-derived CDR1 and CDR2 are ENHRY and SYGVKD. The CDR3 sequence is 14 residues long. Trimming took 6 bases from V and 2 from J; bases not matched to a gene: 4. The DNA of the CDR3 is TGTGCCATCAGCGCGGACAGGGGTAACACTGAAGCTTTCTTT. Its protein is CAISADRGNTEAFF.

The chain joins TRBV6-2 or TRBV6-3 to TRBJ2-2; D not resolved. The germline V and J ends were trimmed by 2 bases and 7 bases, with 8 bases remaining between them. The CDR3 totals 13 residues. Germline V gene lookup returns CDR1 MNHEY and CDR2 SVGEGT. CDR3 in DNA: TGTGCCAGCAGTTACGTTGAGATCGGGGAGCTGTTTTTT. It yields the protein CASSYVEIGELFF.